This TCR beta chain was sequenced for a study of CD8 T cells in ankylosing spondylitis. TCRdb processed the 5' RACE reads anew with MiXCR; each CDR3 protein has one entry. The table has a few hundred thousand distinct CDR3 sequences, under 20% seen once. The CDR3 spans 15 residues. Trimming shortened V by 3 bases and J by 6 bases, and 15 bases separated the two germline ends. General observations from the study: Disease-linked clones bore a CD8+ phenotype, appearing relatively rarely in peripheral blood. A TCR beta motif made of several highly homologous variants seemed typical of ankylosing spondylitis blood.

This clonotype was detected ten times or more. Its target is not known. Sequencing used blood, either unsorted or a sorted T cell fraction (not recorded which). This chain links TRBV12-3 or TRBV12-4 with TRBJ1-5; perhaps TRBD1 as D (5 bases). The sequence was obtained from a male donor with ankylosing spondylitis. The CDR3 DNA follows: TGTGCCAGCAGTTTGGCAGGGAACTGGGGTCAGCCCCAGCATTTT. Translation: CASSLAGNWGQPQHF.